The 20 T cell receptor beta chains presented below share a single source sample, sequenced in a study of cytomegalovirus exposure and HLA in healthy donors. PCR employed 60 Vbeta and 13 Jbeta primers. The data were produced by immunoSEQ multiplex PCR, yet TCRdb's version contains in-frame clones alone and is incomplete. The table has approximately 120,000 clones, approximately 80% seen once. The specimen sequenced was PBMCs. The receptors originated from a man aged 35 to 55 in good health and CMV-seropositive.

The V gene is TRBV7-8, the J gene TRBJ1-4; perhaps TRBD1 as D (5 bases). V was pared by 1 base and J by 5 bases, with 26 bases between. This CDR3 is 20 amino acids long. CDR1 is SGHVS, CDR2 FQNEAQ, per germline. The CDR3 reads CASSLGFGSVGPRKNEKLFF. The CDR3 nucleotides are TGTGCCAGCAGCTTAGGGTTTGGTTCGGTGGGGCCTAGGAAAAATGAAAAACTGTTTTTT.

This clone was counted a few times. V is TRBV5-4 and J is TRBJ2-7; the match to TRBD1 covers 8 bases. Germline CDR1 and CDR2: SGHNT and YYREEE (reference sequence). Trimming removed 3 bases from V and 6 bases from J; junction bases left unmatched: 5. The CDR3 length is 13 residues. The CDR3 here is CASSWGQAGEQYF. The CDR3 DNA reads TGTGCCAGCAGCTGGGGACAGGCTGGCGAGCAGTACTTC.

This rearrangement joins TRBV6-1 to TRBJ1-1; 8 bases are shared with TRBD1. The CDR3 sequence is 17 residues long. Germline V gene lookup returns CDR1 MNHNS and CDR2 SASEGT. Trimming cost V 6 bases and J 6 bases; bases outside gene matches: 18. The CDR3 DNA is TGTGCCAGCAGCGAAAGGACAGGGCTCCTTGTAGGGGCTGAAGCTTTCTTT. Translated: CASSERTGLLVGAEAFF.

There are a few counts of this clone. V gene TRBV2 combines with J gene TRBJ1-5, with D hard to call. The CDR3 contains 13 residues. Germline loops: CDR1 SNHLY, CDR2 FYNNEI. Trimming removed 2 bases from V and 5 bases from J, with 7 bases in between. The CDR3 DNA reads as TGTGCCAGCAGTGAAATTCCGTATCAGCCCCAGCATTTT. It encodes CASSEIPYQPQHF.

The CDR3 loop is CASSQSGQDLEQYF. The CDR3 DNA is TGCGCCAGCAGCCAATCGGGACAGGATCTCGAGCAGTACTTC. This chain connects TRBV4-1 to TRBJ2-7; 8 bases agree with TRBD1. This CDR3 region has 14 residues. Germline V gene sequence: CDR1 MGHRA, CDR2 YSYEKL. V lost 2 bases, J lost 6 bases, and 6 bases stayed unmatched.

This sequence joins TRBV6-6 and TRBJ2-1, with 11 bases that match TRBD1. From germline, CDR1 is MNHNY and CDR2 SVGAGI (reference sequence). This CDR3 has 15 residues. The trim removed 5 bases at V and 6 bases at J, leaving 6 bases unmatched. In nucleotides, the CDR3 is TGTGCCAGCAGTCCCCAAGGGACAGGGGGCAATGAGCAGTTCTTC. Its translation: CASSPQGTGGNEQFF.

This rearrangement joins TRBV7-2 to TRBJ2-1; 15 bases are a match to TRBD2. The germline V gene encodes CDR1 SGHTA and CDR2 FQGNSA. V lost 5 bases and J lost 6; bases outside the gene matches: 11. The length of the CDR3 is 18 residues. CDR3 coding DNA: TGTGCCAGCAGCGAAAGGACTAGCGGGGGGGATGGTTTCAATGAGCAGTTCTTC. Translation gives CASSERTSGGDGFNEQFF.

The gene calls are TRBV5-1 and TRBJ2-7; 13 positions agree with TRBD2. This CDR3 region has 16 residues. In germline, CDR1 is SGHRS, CDR2 YFSETQ. V dropped 0 bases and J dropped 4; count of bases not matched to a gene: 4. The CDR3 reads CASSLGGTSGVYEQYF. CDR3 DNA sequence: TGCGCCAGCAGCTTGGGGGGGACTAGCGGGGTGTACGAGCAGTACTTC.

This chain links TRBV5-1 with TRBJ1-1; 7 positions match TRBD1. After removal of 3 bases from V and 5 bases from J, the junction contained 10 bases not matched to a gene. CDR1 and CDR2 (germline): SGHRS, YFSETQ. The CDR3 runs to 15 residues. CDR3 coding DNA: TGCGCCAGCAGCTCCCGGCGAGGGGGCCTTACTGAAGCTTTCTTT. Translating gives CASSSRRGGLTEAFF.

The chain uses TRBV28 and TRBJ2-4, with 7 bases that match TRBD1. The ends lost 6 bases at V and 3 bases at J; junction bases unmatched: 8. Germline CDR1 and CDR2: MDHEN and SYDVKM. The CDR3 is made up of 15 amino acids. The CDR3 here is CASRHSGTDKNIQYF. In DNA form, the CDR3 reads TGTGCCAGCAGACACTCCGGGACAGACAAAAACATTCAGTACTTC.

This clone turned up a few times. The V call is TRBV6-1, the J call TRBJ2-7, with a tentative D call TRBD1 (6 bases). The CDR3 contains 12 residues. The germline CDR1 and CDR2 sequences are MNHNS and SASEGT. V lost 5 bases and J 3 bases, leaving 8 bases between the germline ends. For the CDR3, the DNA is TGTGCCAGCAGTTGGGACAACTACGAGCAGTACTTC. Translating it yields CASSWDNYEQYF.

The chain employs TRBV30 and TRBJ1-5, with TRBD1 identical over 10 bases. This CDR3 spans 11 amino acids. The V gene end was trimmed by 5 bases and the J gene end by 8 bases; junction bases not matched to a gene: 0. The germline V gene encodes CDR1 GTSNPN and CDR2 SVGIG (reference sequence). This CDR3 is CAWGTGEPQHF. The CDR3 DNA reads as TGTGCCTGGGGGACAGGGGAGCCCCAGCATTTT.

The rearrangement joins TRBV5-5 to TRBJ2-1; D is possibly TRBD2 (6 bases). The V end lost 0 bases, the J end lost 3 bases, and 10 bases lay between the germline ends. Germline loops: CDR1 SGHKS, CDR2 YYEKEE (reference sequence). This CDR3 comprises 15 residues. As DNA, the CDR3 is TGTGCCAGCAGCTTGGGTGATAGCGGCTACAATGAGCAGTTCTTC. The encoded protein is CASSLGDSGYNEQFF.

The chain links TRBV4-1 to TRBJ1-1; 8 nucleotides line up with TRBD1. In germline, CDR1 is MGHRA, CDR2 YSYEKL. Trimming took 1 base from V and 4 from J; bases not matched to a gene: 5. This CDR3 spans 15 amino acids. The CDR3 sequence: CASSQVTTGGTEAFF. The CDR3 coding sequence is TGCGCCAGCAGCCAAGTCACCACAGGGGGCACTGAAGCTTTCTTT.

The chain recombines TRBV4-1 with TRBJ2-3, with D maybe TRBD2 (6 bases). The V and J ends lost 2 bases and 1 base respectively, with 13 bases between them. Germline V gene data show CDR1 as MGHRA and CDR2 as YSYEKL. CDR3 length: 16 residues. CDR3 loop: CASSQTLGGGTDTQYF. The CDR3 bases are TGCGCCAGCAGCCAAACACTCGGCGGGGGCACAGATACGCAGTATTTT.

The CDR3 region is CASLPGTGIPLHF. CDR3 sequence (DNA): TGTGCCAGTCTCCCCGGGACAGGGATTCCCCTCCACTTT. The chain joins TRBV6-6 to TRBJ1-6; 9 positions match TRBD1. The CDR3 covers 13 residues. V shed 9 bases and J 13 bases; nucleotides not matched to a gene: 10. The germline gives CDR1 MNHNY, CDR2 SVGAGI (reference sequence).

The chain carries TRBV14 and TRBJ2-7; D gene uncertain. This CDR3 is built from 12 residues. Germline lookup yields CDR1 SGHDN and CDR2 FVKESK. The V and J ends lost 2 bases and 9 bases respectively, with 11 bases between them. For the CDR3, the DNA is TGTGCCAGCAGCCAATCCGGGTTCGGGCAGTACTTC. This encodes CASSQSGFGQYF.

This clone was seen a handful of times. The J gene is TRBJ2-7, the V gene TRBV10-2; D possibly corresponds to TRBD1 (5 bases). V lost 4 bases and J 2 bases, leaving 9 bases between the germline ends. There are 13 residues in the CDR3. Germline lookup yields CDR1 WSHSY and CDR2 SAAADI. The CDR3 DNA reads TGCGCCAGCAGTGGGTCCAGGGCCTACGAGCAGTACTTC. Translation gives CASSGSRAYEQYF.

V gene TRBV11-2 combines with J gene TRBJ2-7, with TRBD2 as a possible D gene (6 bases). V lost 1 base and J lost 6, with 16 bases in between. This CDR3 spans 15 amino acids. Germline CDR1 SGHAT, CDR2 FQNNGV. The CDR3 coding sequence is TGTGCCAGCAGCTTAGCCTTCCAGGGAGGAGGCGAGCAGTACTTC. This sequence encodes CASSLAFQGGGEQYF.

The V call is TRBV6-5, the J call TRBJ2-7; weak D call: TRBD2 (5 bases). Germline V gene sequence: CDR1 MNHEY, CDR2 SVGAGI. The CDR3 length is 14 residues. V shed 6 bases and J shed 2 bases, with 14 bases lying between them. CDR3 region: CASRLGRKPYEQYF. DNA of the CDR3: TGTGCCAGCAGACTAGGACGAAAGCCCTACGAGCAGTACTTC.